Listed here are 9 T cell receptor beta chains from one sample, sequenced in a study of T cells in localized non-small cell lung cancer. Clones were read by immunoSEQ multiplex PCR, and TCRdb kept only the in-frame ones, dropping some. The table has some 910 clones, 23% seen once. This specimen was normal lung tissue next to the tumor, taken before any cancer treatment. These receptors all come from a woman aged 40-69 years with stage III lung adenocarcinoma.

A single count supports this clone. This chain connects TRBV18 to TRBJ2-7; D gene uncertain. The CDR3 totals 13 residues. Germline values: CDR1 KGHSH, CDR2 LQKENI. Trimming cost V 3 bases and J 4 bases, with 10 bases left between them. Here the CDR3 reads CASSPLDGYEQYF. In nucleotides, the CDR3 is TGTGCCAGCTCACCCCTGGACGGGTACGAGCAGTACTTC.

This chain links TRBV9 with TRBJ2-1; D is unclear. Germline CDR1 reads SGDLS; CDR2 reads YYNGEE. The CDR3 has 15 amino acids. Trimming took off 5 bases at V and 0 bases at J, with 12 bases between the two ends. The CDR3 region has the DNA TGTGCCAGCAGTGATGGGTGGAGCTCCTACAATGAGCAGTTCTTC. Its translation: CASSDGWSSYNEQFF.

A few counts support this clone. The chain combines TRBV6-8 with TRBJ2-2; D not resolved. Germline V gene sequence: CDR1 MNHGY, CDR2 SAAAGT. CDR3 size: 12 residues. V lost 5 bases to trimming and J lost 2 bases, with 3 bases between them. The DNA for the CDR3 is TGTGCCAGCAGTCCAAACACCGGGGAGCTGTTTTTT. Translating it yields CASSPNTGELFF.

The chain joins TRBV18 to TRBJ2-7, with D perhaps TRBD1 (5 bases). Looked up from germline, CDR1 is KGHSH and CDR2 is LQKENI. The CDR3 contains 13 residues. V lost 3 bases to trimming and J lost 3 bases, with 9 bases between them. The CDR3 bases are TGTGCCAGCTCACCTGGGGCGAACTACGAGCAGTACTTC. Protein sequence: CASSPGANYEQYF.

This clone was observed a handful of times. The rearrangement joins TRBV6-8 to TRBJ2-1, with 7 bases fitting TRBD2. V trimming: 3 bases; J trimming: 0 bases; junction bases outside the gene matches: 5. This CDR3 region has 16 residues. Looked up from germline, CDR1 is MNHGY and CDR2 is SAAAGT. CDR3 nucleotides: TGTGCCAGCAGTTATGGCCGGGGGGTCTCCTACAATGAGCAGTTCTTC. It codes for CASSYGRGVSYNEQFF.

The rearrangement joins TRBV7-2 to TRBJ2-2; the D is unclear. CDR1 is SGHTA and CDR2 is FQGNSA in the germline V gene. V lost 8 bases and J lost 0, with 7 bases in between. This CDR3 has 13 residues. The chain's CDR3 is CASHNTNTGELFF. The CDR3 bases are TGTGCCAGCCACAATACGAACACCGGGGAGCTGTTTTTT.

The genes are TRBV6-8 and TRBJ2-1, with unresolved D. Deletions cut 4 bases from V and 5 bases from J, with 9 bases between. Germline CDR1 and CDR2: MNHGY and SAAAGT. The CDR3 sequence is 13 residues long. The CDR3 nucleotides are TGTGCCAGCAGTTTAGTCAGAAACAATGAGCAGTTCTTC. Translating it yields CASSLVRNNEQFF.

There are a few counts of this clone. This sequence joins TRBV9 and TRBJ1-2; no clear D gene. The V gene's germline CDR1 is SGDLS and CDR2 YYNGEE. V was trimmed by 6 bases and J by 0 bases, leaving 12 bases between them. The CDR3 covers 14 residues. The CDR3 is CASKPTEANYGYTF. The CDR3 DNA reads TGTGCCAGCAAACCGACGGAAGCTAACTATGGCTACACCTTC.

This clone showed up just a few times. The chain joins TRBV30 to TRBJ2-3, with 9 nucleotides matching TRBD2. Germline loops: CDR1 GTSNPN, CDR2 SVGIG (reference sequence). The CDR3 sequence is 15 residues long. V trimming: 7 bases; J trimming: 4 bases; junction bases outside the gene matches: 12. CDR3 residues: CASNWASGVSDTQYF. Here the CDR3 DNA reads TGTGCCTCCAACTGGGCTAGCGGGGTATCAGATACGCAGTATTTT.